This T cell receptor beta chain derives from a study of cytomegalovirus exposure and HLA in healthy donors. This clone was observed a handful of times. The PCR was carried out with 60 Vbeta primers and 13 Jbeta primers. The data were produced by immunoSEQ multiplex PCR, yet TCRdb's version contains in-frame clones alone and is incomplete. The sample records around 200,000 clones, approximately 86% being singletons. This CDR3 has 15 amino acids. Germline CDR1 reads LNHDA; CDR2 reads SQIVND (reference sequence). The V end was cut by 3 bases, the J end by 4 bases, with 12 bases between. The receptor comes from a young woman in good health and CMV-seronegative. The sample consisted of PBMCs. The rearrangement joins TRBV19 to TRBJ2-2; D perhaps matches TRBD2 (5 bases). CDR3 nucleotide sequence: TGTGCCAGTAGTATCGTGGCTAGCCGCACCGGGGAGCTGTTTTTT. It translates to CASSIVASRTGELFF.